This T cell receptor (beta chain) is drawn from a study of blood T cells in healthy people across ages. Details on this clonotype: Its target is unknown. The CDR3 does not close with the conserved phenylalanine or tryptophan, likely indicating a read error.

Overall study findings and caveats: The recorded TCR beta diversity per million T cells decreased in a roughly linear manner with age.

This CDR3 region has 12 residues. Germline loops: CDR1 SGHTA, CDR2 FQGNSA. The ends were cut back, 7 bases at V and 0 bases at J, with 6 bases in the middle. For the second PCR, which ran for 7 to 11 cycles, a sample-barcoded 5' primer and a J-beta primer mix were used. A single record per CDR3 protein comes from TCRdb applying MiXCR to the 5' RACE reads. The data hold 750,000 to 950,000 distinct CDR3 sequences, with 29% observed a single time. The same data also contributed to another study, on T cells of mothers and their children. This second study says: The search for persistent microchimeric T cell clones detected none.

The sequencing input was blood. V usage is TRBV7-2 and J usage is TRBJ1-1; D call uncertain. The source is a woman aged 40 to 50 in good health. The CDR3 is CASTTLNTEAFC. The DNA of the CDR3 is TGTGCCAGCACGACTTTGAACACTGAAGCTTTCTGT.